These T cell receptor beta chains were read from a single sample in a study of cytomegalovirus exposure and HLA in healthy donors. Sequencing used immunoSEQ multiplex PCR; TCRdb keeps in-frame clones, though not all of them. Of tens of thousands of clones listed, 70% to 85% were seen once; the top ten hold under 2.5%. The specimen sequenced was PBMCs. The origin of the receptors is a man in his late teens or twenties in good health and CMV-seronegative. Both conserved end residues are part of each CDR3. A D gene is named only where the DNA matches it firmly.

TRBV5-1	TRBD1	CASSLTGGSYNEQFF
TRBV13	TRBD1	CASSPRNDQGANTEAFF
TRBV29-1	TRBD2	CSVVGGRAYEQYF
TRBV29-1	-	CSVGRVMGEQYF
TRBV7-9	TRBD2	CASSPEAGVTYNEQFF
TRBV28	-	CASSFAGSYGYTF
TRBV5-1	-	CASSLAAGDNQPQHF
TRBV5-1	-	CASSSLEGSRETQYF
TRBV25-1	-	CASSDPGVLFF
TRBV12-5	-	CARQDNQPQHF
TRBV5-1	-	CASSLDRANQPQHF
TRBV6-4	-	CASRGGFAYGYTF
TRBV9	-	CASGLNNEQFF
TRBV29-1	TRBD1	CSVGGGQGGFDRVNEKLFF
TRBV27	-	CASSRPGETQYF
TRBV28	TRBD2	CASVAGVPNEQFF
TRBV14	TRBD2	CASSQRGAGGLADTQYF
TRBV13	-	CASSRPTGKGLLDAEAFF
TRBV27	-	CASSFSPIGGETQYF
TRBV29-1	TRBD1	CSVQGSPYEQYF
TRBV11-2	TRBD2	CASRNVASGRGVEQFF
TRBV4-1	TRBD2	CASSQGTSSVPYEQYF
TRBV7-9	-	CASSLIRGASDEAFF
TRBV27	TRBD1	CASSLQGAGSDTEAFF
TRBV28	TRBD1	CASSTFTGQGFNQPQHF
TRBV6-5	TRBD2	CASSYGTRTNEQFF
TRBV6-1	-	CASSEVADISYEQYF
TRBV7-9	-	CASSLYEETGELFF
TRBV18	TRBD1	CASSADRLNQPQHF
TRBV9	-	CASGEQGGYGYTF
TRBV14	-	CASSQDGTFQYEQYF
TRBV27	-	CASRASNYGYTF
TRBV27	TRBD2	CASSTFSGSTDTQYF
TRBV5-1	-	CASSSGQQNQPQHF
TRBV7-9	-	CASSLRTDEAFF
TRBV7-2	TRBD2	CASSLDRLAGGDTQYF
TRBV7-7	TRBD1	CASSYGQDTDTQYF
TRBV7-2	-	CASRMKLAGANVLTF
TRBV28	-	CASSNSNYNEQFF
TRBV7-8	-	CASSLRGTSTDTQYF
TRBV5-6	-	CASSSRDFPFTEAFF
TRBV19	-	CASSTGAAKGNYGYTF
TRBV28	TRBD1	CASSLRGQGARAFF
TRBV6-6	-	CASSTLDGSLDTQYF
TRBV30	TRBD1	CAWNSRGQGVDEQFF
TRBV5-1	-	CASSLPGYGYTF
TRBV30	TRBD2	CAWSVNGRGGNEQFF
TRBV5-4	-	CASSLAHSYEQYF
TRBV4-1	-	CASSQDRNELSVYGYTF
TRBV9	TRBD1	CASSVAGGNTEAFF
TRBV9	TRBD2	CASSPFSRAGELEQYF
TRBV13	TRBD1	CASSLGRDRFYGYTF
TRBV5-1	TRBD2	CASREDFGGTGELFF
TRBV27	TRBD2	CASSLVVAGGNIQYF
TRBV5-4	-	CASSLGQAGTGNTIYF
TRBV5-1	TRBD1	CASSFSGTGGWTEAFF